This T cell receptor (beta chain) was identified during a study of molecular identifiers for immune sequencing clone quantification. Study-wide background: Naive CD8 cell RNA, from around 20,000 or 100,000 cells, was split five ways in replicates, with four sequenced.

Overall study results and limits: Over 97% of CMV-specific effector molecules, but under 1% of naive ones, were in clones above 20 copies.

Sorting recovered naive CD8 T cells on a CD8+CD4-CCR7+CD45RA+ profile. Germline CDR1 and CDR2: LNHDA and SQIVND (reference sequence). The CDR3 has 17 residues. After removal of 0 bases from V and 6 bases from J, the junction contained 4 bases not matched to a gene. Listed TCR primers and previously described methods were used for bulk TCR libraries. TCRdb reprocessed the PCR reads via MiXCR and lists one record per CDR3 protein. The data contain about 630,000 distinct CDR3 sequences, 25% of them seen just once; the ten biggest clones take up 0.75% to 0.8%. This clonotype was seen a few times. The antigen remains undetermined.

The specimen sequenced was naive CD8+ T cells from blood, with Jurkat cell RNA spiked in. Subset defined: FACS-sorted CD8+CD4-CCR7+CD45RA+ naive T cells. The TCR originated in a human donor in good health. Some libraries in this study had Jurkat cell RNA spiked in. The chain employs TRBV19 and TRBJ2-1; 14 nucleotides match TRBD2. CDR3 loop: CASSIEGGTSGSNEQFF. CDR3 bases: TGTGCCAGTAGTATAGAGGGGGGGACTAGCGGGAGCAATGAGCAGTTCTTC. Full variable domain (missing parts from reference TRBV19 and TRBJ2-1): DGGITQSPKYLFRKEGQNVTLSCEQNLNHDAMYWYRQDPGQGLRLIYYSQIVNDFQKGDIAEGYSVSREKKESFPLTVTSAQKNPTAFYLCASSIEGGTSGSNEQFFGPGTRLTVL.